This TCR beta chain was documented in a study of early T cells in non-severe SARS-CoV-2 infection. Study in general: With bulk RNA from unsorted whole blood as input, sequencing yielded unpaired chains. Points from the study as a whole: Private and CD4 specificities were missed by VDJdb matching, which favored anti-spike CD8 responses.

TCRdb fed the 5' RACE reads into MiXCR, producing one record per CDR3 protein. This table holds approximately 31,000 distinct CDR3 sequences, around 5.8% found once. This clonotype was counted a few times. Antigen unknown. Unmatched junction bases numbered 3, after V lost 5 bases and J lost 3 bases. The CDR3 loop spans 14 amino acids. CDR1 and CDR2 (germline): SGHNT, YENEEA. Sequencing used whole blood. The chain links TRBV11-3 to TRBJ1-2; 10 nucleotides match TRBD1. The sequence came from an adult who was a healthcare worker with PCR-confirmed SARS-CoV-2 infection or an uninfected control (not recorded which). The CDR3 loop is CASSDRGPYYGYTF. The CDR3 region has the DNA TGTGCCAGCAGCGACAGGGGGCCTTACTATGGCTACACCTTC.